This T cell receptor (beta chain) comes out of a study of T cell responses to AZD1222 COVID-19 vaccine. This CDR3 comprises 14 residues. Germline V gives CDR1 SNHLY, CDR2 FYNNEI. The V and J ends lost 2 bases and 0 bases respectively, with 7 bases between them. The method was immunoSEQ multiplex PCR; TCRdb's version includes in-frame clones alone and lacks a portion of them. The data hold 130,000 to 150,000 clones, with approximately 90% observed a single time. This specimen was peripheral blood, taken on day 0 of MenACWY control vaccination. The rearrangement joins TRBV2 to TRBJ2-5, with no clear D. The sequence derives from an adult in good health. The CDR3: CASSEQGYQETQYF. The CDR3 nucleotides are TGTGCCAGCAGTGAACAAGGGTACCAAGAGACCCAGTACTTC. Full variable domain (remainder filled in from reference TRBV2 and TRBJ2-5): EPEVTQTPSHQVTQMGQEVILRCVPISNHLYFYWYRQILGQKVEFLVSFYNNEISEKSEIFDDQFSVERPDGSNFTLKIRSTKLEDSAMYFCASSEQGYQETQYFGPGTRLLVL.